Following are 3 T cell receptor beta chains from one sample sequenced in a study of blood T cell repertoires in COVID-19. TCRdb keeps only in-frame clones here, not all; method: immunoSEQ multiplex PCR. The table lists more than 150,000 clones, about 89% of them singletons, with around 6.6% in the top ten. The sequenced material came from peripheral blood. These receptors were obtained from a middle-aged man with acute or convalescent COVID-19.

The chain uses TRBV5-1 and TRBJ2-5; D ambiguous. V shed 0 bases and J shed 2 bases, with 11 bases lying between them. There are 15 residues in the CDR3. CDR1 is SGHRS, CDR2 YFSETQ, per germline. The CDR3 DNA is TGCGCCAGCAGCTTGGTCCCAGGCCTACAAGAGACCCAGTACTTC. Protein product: CASSLVPGLQETQYF.

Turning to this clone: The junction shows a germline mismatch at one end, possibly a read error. The CDR3 spells CASSTPLNRLAF. CDR3 DNA: TGTGCCAGCAGCACGCCGCTAAACAGGCTCGCGTTC. The rearrangement joins TRBV5-4 to TRBJ2-7, with D maybe TRBD1 (5 bases). The CDR3 is 12 residues long. Looked up from germline, CDR1 is SGHNT and CDR2 is YYREEE (reference sequence). Full variable domain (remainder filled in from reference TRBV5-4 and TRBJ2-7): ETGVTQSPTHLIKTRGQQVTLRCSSQSGHNTVSWYQQALGQGPQFIFQYYREEENGRGNFPPRFSGLQFPNYSSELNVNALELDDSALYLCASSTPLNRLAFGPGTRLTVT.

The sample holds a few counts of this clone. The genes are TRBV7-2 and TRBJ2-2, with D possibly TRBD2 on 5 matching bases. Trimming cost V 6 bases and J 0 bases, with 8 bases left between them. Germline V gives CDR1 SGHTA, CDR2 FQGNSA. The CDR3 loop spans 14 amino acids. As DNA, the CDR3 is TGTGCCAGCAGGTGGACTCCGAACACCGGGGAGCTGTTTTTT. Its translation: CASRWTPNTGELFF.